The present T cell receptor (beta chain) was sequenced within a study of cytomegalovirus exposure and HLA in healthy donors. Notes on the study in general: TCR beta V- and J-gene trimming was later associated with a missense DCLRE1C variant. Among TCR beta chains, those listed as cytomegalovirus-associated numbered more than 150.

This clone was seen a handful of times. As yet, its antigen is unknown. Each donor was healthy, and each was a bone marrow donor. PCR was performed using 60 Vbeta and 13 Jbeta primers. TCRdb's copy holds only in-frame clones and misses some; the assay was immunoSEQ multiplex PCR. The data show about 130,000 clones, with roughly a tenth seen just once and under 6% held by the top ten. Sequenced sample: PBMCs. The receptor was isolated from a woman younger than 35 in good health and CMV-seropositive.

CDR3 protein: CASSQESLVNGANVLTF. The DNA for the CDR3 is TGCGCCAGCAGCCAAGAGAGTTTGGTAAATGGGGCCAACGTCCTGACTTTC. The chain recombines TRBV4-1 with TRBJ2-6; D is ambiguous. V lost 0 bases and J 3 bases, leaving 12 bases between the germline ends. CDR1 and CDR2 (germline): MGHRA, YSYEKL. CDR3 length: 17 residues.